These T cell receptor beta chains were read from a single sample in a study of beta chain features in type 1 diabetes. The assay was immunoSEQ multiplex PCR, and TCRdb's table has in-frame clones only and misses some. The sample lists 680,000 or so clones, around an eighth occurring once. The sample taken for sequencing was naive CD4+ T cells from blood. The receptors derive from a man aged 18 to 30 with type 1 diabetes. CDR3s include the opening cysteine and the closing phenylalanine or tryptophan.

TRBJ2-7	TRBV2	CASSDRFEQYF
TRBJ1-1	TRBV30	CAWTGYTEAFF
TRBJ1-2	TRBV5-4	CASSLGGNYGYTF
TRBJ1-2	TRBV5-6	CASSVPTVVGNYGYTF
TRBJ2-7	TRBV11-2	CASSLGLAGIYEQYF
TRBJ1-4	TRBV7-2	CASSLATKPVGGKLFF
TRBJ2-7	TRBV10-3	CAISVTGGYEQYF
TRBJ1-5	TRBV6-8	CARRTGTGLSNQPQHF
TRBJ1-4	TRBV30	CAWKQGPANEKLFF
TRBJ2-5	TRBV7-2	CASSFAGETQYF
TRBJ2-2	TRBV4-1	CASRAGAGELFF
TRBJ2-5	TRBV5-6	CASSLRRQETQYF
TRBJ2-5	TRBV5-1	CASSFSNGETQYF
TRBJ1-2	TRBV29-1	CSVGQLLSYGYTF
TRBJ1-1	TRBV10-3	CAISESTGGMNTEAFF
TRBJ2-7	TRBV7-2	CASSPSAATRVVEQYF
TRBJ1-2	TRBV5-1	CASSPRTGRDVGYTF
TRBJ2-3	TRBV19	CASSAFNRGGSDTQYF
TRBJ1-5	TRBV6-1	CASSGTGYQNQPQHF
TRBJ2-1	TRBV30	CAWTVEGQGANEQFF
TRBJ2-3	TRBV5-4	CASSSGTGGGADTQYF
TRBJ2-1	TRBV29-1	CSVGESNEQFF
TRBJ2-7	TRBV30	CAFDRGSYEQYF
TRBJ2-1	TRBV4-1	CASSQDQGAGAYNEQFF
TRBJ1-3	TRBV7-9	CASSLAGTVGNTIYF
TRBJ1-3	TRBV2	CASSRDSSTIYF
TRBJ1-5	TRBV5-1	CASSLEGSNQPQHF
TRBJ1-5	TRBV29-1	CSVVFSTESQPQHF
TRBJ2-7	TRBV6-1	CASSGTGYEQYF
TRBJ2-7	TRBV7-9	CASTVTGGNEQYF
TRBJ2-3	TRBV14	CASSQWWAETDTQYF